This TCR beta chain came from a study of T cell responses to AZD1222 COVID-19 vaccine. The V gene's germline CDR1 is MGHRA and CDR2 YSYEKL. Deletions cut 5 bases from V and 0 bases from J, with 14 bases between. The CDR3 sequence is 16 residues long. The protocol was immunoSEQ multiplex PCR, while the TCRdb copy is restricted to in-frame clones and leaves out a portion. The sample contains around 190,000 clones, 70% to 90% of which appear only once. The source was peripheral blood, collected on day 0 of AZD1222 vaccination. The rearrangement links TRBV4-1 to TRBJ1-3, with D hard to call. The TCR originated in an adult in good health. The CDR3 bases are TGCGCCAGCAGCGCACGGGAACCGCCCTCTGGAAACACCATATATTTT. Translating it yields CASSAREPPSGNTIYF.